This note documents a single TCR beta chain sequence. The data stem from a study of blood T cell repertoires in COVID-19. The J segment lost 3 bases and the V segment lost 5 bases, leaving 12 bases of the junction unmatched. In germline, CDR1 is LGHNA, CDR2 YNFKEQ. The CDR3 extends over 17 amino acids. In the original analysis: Reference gene primer amplification in the assay estimated nucleated cell counts. TCRdb's copy holds only in-frame clones and misses some; the assay was immunoSEQ multiplex PCR. The D gene and trimming were derived from the DNA, and the V and J assignments and clone size from that table. The sample carries more than 300,000 clones, 89% recorded once.

This chain links TRBV4-2 with TRBJ2-3; TRBD2 matches at 9 bases. Specimen: peripheral blood. The receptor was isolated from a man aged 18 to 30 who had recovered from COVID-19. CDR3: CASSLMSQRGVTDTQYF. CDR3 in DNA: TGTGCCAGCAGCTTAATGTCCCAGCGGGGGGTTACAGATACGCAGTATTTT.